The next 16 T cell receptor beta chains were all read from a single sample in a study of control samples from healthy donors and cancer patients. This table comes from immunoSEQ multiplex PCR, and its TCRdb copy is limited to in-frame clones, with some not included. The repertoire includes around 94,000 clones, approximately 90% of them detected once, and around 1.3% sits in the top ten. The sequencing sample was made of blood. The source of these receptors is a woman aged 45-59 years in good health.

The chain recombines TRBV4-2 with TRBJ1-1; 8 nucleotides line up with TRBD1. J lost 5 bases, V lost 3 bases, and 11 bases had no gene match. CDR1 LGHNA and CDR2 YNFKEQ come from the germline V gene. This CDR3 has 16 residues. DNA of the CDR3: TGTGCCAGCAGCCAGGGTAACCAGGGGGCAAGGACTGAAGCTTTCTTT. Amino acid sequence: CASSQGNQGARTEAFF.

V gene TRBV7-9 combines with J gene TRBJ1-2, with a possible D match to TRBD1 (5 bases). This CDR3 contains 13 residues. V dropped 5 bases and J dropped 8 bases, with 15 bases sitting between them. Germline V gives CDR1 SEHNR, CDR2 FQNEAQ (reference sequence). CDR3 protein: CASSSRGRDGYTF. As DNA, the CDR3 is TGTGCCAGCAGCAGCCGGGGAAGGGACGGCTACACCTTC.

This clone was detected a few times. The CDR3, as DNA: TGTGCCAGCAGCTCACCGATAGCGGATAGCTCCTACAATGAGCAGTTCTTC. Its translation: CASSSPIADSSYNEQFF. The chain joins TRBV7-9 to TRBJ2-1; a possible D gene is TRBD2 (6 bases). V gave up 4 bases and J gave up 0 bases, with 16 bases separating them. The CDR3 contains 17 residues. CDR1 and CDR2 (germline): SEHNR, FQNEAQ (reference sequence).

V usage is TRBV6-5 and J usage is TRBJ1-4, with TRBD1 matching over 11 bases. The CDR3 consists of 14 residues. J lost 5 bases, V lost 7 bases, and 3 bases had no gene match. Germline V gene data show CDR1 as MNHEY and CDR2 as SVGAGI. DNA for the CDR3: TGTGCCAGCACACGGGACAGGGGGAATGAAAAACTGTTTTTT. Translated, it gives CASTRDRGNEKLFF.

V gene TRBV19 combines with J gene TRBJ2-7; TRBD2 matches at 9 bases. Germline assignment: CDR1 LNHDA and CDR2 SQIVND (reference sequence). V lost 0 bases and J lost 7; bases outside the gene matches: 10. The CDR3 has 16 amino acids. This CDR3 is CASSIEDRVAGDEQYF. CDR3 bases: TGTGCCAGTAGTATAGAGGATAGAGTAGCGGGAGATGAGCAGTACTTC.

The chain employs TRBV3-1 (or the pseudogene TRBV3-2) and TRBJ2-1; 7 positions agree with TRBD2. Germline V gene sequence: CDR1 LGHDT, CDR2 YNNKEL (reference sequence). V was clipped by 4 bases and J by 4 bases; unmatched bases: 10. The CDR3 has 16 residues. The CDR3 sequence is CASSRRGGRGYNEQFF. CDR3 nucleotides: TGTGCCAGCAGCCGGCGGGGCGGGAGAGGGTACAATGAGCAGTTCTTC.

The chain has TRBV7-9 and TRBJ2-7; D tentatively fits TRBD1 or TRBD2 (6 bases each). The germline V and J ends were trimmed by 8 bases and 1 base, with 15 bases remaining between them. The germline V gene has CDR1 SEHNR and CDR2 FQNEAQ (reference sequence). The CDR3 extends over 14 amino acids. CDR3 nucleotide sequence: TGTGCCAGCTCCCCGAGGGGGGAATCCTACGAGCAGTACTTC. Its translation: CASSPRGESYEQYF.

The chain links TRBV5-1 to TRBJ2-2; perhaps TRBD1 as D (6 bases). V was shortened by 3 bases and J by 6 bases, with 15 bases between the two germline ends. CDR1 SGHRS and CDR2 YFSETQ come from the germline V gene. The CDR3 covers 15 residues. For the CDR3, the DNA is TGCGCCAGCAGCTCGGACAGCCTTAGGTCCGGGGAGCTGTTTTTT. Its translation is CASSSDSLRSGELFF. The full variable domain, rest sourced from reference TRBV5-1 and TRBJ2-2, is KAGVTQTPRYLIKTRGQQVTLSCSPISGHRSVSWYQQTPGQGLQFLFEYFSETQRNKGNFPGRFSGRQFSNSRSEMNVSTLELGDSALYLCASSSDSLRSGELFFGEGSRLTVL.

The rearrangement uses TRBV11-2 and TRBJ1-6; 8 bases match TRBD1. J lost 10 bases, V lost 4 bases, and 9 bases had no gene match. This CDR3 is built from 15 residues. CDR1 and CDR2 (germline): SGHAT, FQNNGV. In nucleotides, the CDR3 is TGTGCCAGCAGCTGGACAGGGTCGGGAGGGTCACCCCTCCACTTT. Translation gives CASSWTGSGGSPLHF. The full variable domain, rest sourced from reference TRBV11-2 and TRBJ1-6, is EAGVAQSPRYKIIEKRQSVAFWCNPISGHATLYWYQQILGQGPKLLIQFQNNGVVDDSQLPKDRFSAERLKGVDSTLKIQPAKLEDSAVYLCASSWTGSGGSPLHFGNGTRLTVT.

This chain connects TRBV19 to TRBJ2-2, with D unresolved. Germline CDR1 LNHDA, CDR2 SQIVND (reference sequence). The CDR3 spans 15 residues. Trimming cost V 7 bases and J 1 base, with 13 bases left between them. The CDR3 coding sequence is TGTGCCAGTAACCCCTCGTTACAGAACACCGGGGAGCTGTTTTTT. Translating gives CASNPSLQNTGELFF.

The chain recombines TRBV7-2 with TRBJ2-7; no firm D call. The CDR3 contains 15 residues. Germline V gene data show CDR1 as SGHTA and CDR2 as FQGNSA. Deletions cut 2 bases from V and 3 bases from J, with 14 bases between. The CDR3 is CASSLNPIGDYEQYF. The CDR3 region has the DNA TGTGCCAGCAGCTTAAACCCGATAGGAGACTACGAGCAGTACTTC.

The chain is built from TRBV5-1 and TRBJ1-1, with a tentative D call TRBD1 (5 bases). Germline V gene data show CDR1 as SGHRS and CDR2 as YFSETQ. V gave up 0 bases and J gave up 2 bases, with 23 bases separating them. The CDR3 spans 19 residues. The CDR3 DNA is TGCGCCAGCAGCTTGGCCATCAGTGACAGAGGAAAAAGAAACACTGAAGCTTTCTTT. Translation gives CASSLAISDRGKRNTEAFF.

The chain is built from TRBV19 and TRBJ2-1; 7 bases match TRBD1. V was pared by 5 bases and J by 4 bases, with 8 bases of the junction left unmatched. The CDR3 loop spans 15 amino acids. Germline V CDR1 and CDR2: LNHDA, SQIVND (reference sequence). CDR3 nucleotides: TGTGCCAGTAGTTCCGACAGGGAGCATTACAATGAGCAGTTCTTC. Translating gives CASSSDREHYNEQFF.

J is TRBJ1-2 and V is TRBV9; tentatively, D is TRBD1 (5 bases). V was cut by 0 bases and J by 7 bases, with 10 bases left in between. Germline assignment: CDR1 SGDLS and CDR2 YYNGEE. The CDR3 runs 13 residues. CDR3 protein: CASSVGGAGGYTF. DNA of the CDR3: TGTGCCAGCAGCGTAGGTGGGGCAGGTGGCTACACCTTC.

The chain carries TRBV7-9 and TRBJ1-5, with D possibly being TRBD1 (5 bases). V was cut by 4 bases and J by 4 bases, with 8 bases left in between. Germline V gene sequence: CDR1 SEHNR, CDR2 FQNEAQ (reference sequence). The CDR3 has 13 residues. In nucleotides, the CDR3 is TGTGCCAGCAGCTGGGGGGGGAATCAGCCCCAGCATTTT. Amino acids: CASSWGGNQPQHF.

This sequence joins TRBV28 and TRBJ1-1; TRBD1 agrees at 8 bases. The V gene end was trimmed by 9 bases and the J gene end by 3 bases; junction bases not matched to a gene: 3. The germline V gene has CDR1 MDHEN and CDR2 SYDVKM. The CDR3 consists of 12 residues. CDR3 nucleotides: TGTGCCAGTACGGACAGGGACACTGAAGCTTTCTTT. Protein product: CASTDRDTEAFF.